This TCR beta chain was recovered during a study of blood T cell repertoires in COVID-19. Study as a whole: The United States, Italy and Spain were the sources of the acute and convalescent COVID-19 samples. Nucleic acid was either cDNA or gDNA, and it came from T cells, B-cell-depleted T cells, or PBMCs.

Methods used by the authors: Nucleated cell counts were estimated from reference gene primer amplification. Generated by immunoSEQ multiplex PCR, the TCRdb table keeps only in-frame clones and is missing some. V and J calls plus clone size are reproduced from that table; the DNA served to infer D and trimming. The sample has around 81,000 clones; roughly 90% are singletons. This clone was counted a few times. V lost 0 bases to trimming and J lost 0 bases, with 12 bases between them. The CDR3 sequence is 16 residues long. The germline V gene has CDR1 MNHEY and CDR2 SVGAGI. This clonotype was sampled from a man in his 70s with acute or convalescent COVID-19. The chain employs TRBV6-5 and TRBJ2-7; a weak D match, TRBD1 (6 bases). Material for sequencing was peripheral blood. The CDR3 nucleotides read TGTGCCAGCAGTTACTCGACAGGACAACTCTCCTACGAGCAGTACTTC. It is translated as CASSYSTGQLSYEQYF.